Sequencing of this T cell receptor beta chain was carried out in a study of cytomegalovirus exposure and HLA in healthy donors. Germline loops: CDR1 MDHEN, CDR2 SYDVKM. J gave up 5 bases and V 6 bases, and 6 bases lay outside the gene matches. The CDR3 has 13 amino acids. Comments on this clone: What it recognizes is unknown.

Study observations and caveats: Evidence from a later analysis indicated that most CMV-associated TCR beta chains looked HLA-restricted.

The PCR used 60 Vbeta and 13 Jbeta primers. The repertoire was sequenced with immunoSEQ multiplex PCR; TCRdb's copy has only in-frame clones and lacks some. The repertoire holds 150,000 to 180,000 clones, with over 60% as singletons. Sequencing was performed on PBMCs. The gene calls are TRBV28 and TRBJ2-5; 7 bases align to TRBD2. The sequence was obtained from a woman aged 40 to 50 in good health and CMV-seronegative. The CDR3 DNA reads as TGTGCCAGCAGGCCGGGGGGAAGGGAGACCCAGTACTTC. Translating gives CASRPGGRETQYF.